This paragraph reports one T cell receptor (beta chain). What it binds is not known. The data stem from a study of shared clonotypes between healthy human individuals. Overall study results and limits: Non-shared clonotypes displayed generation probabilities falling below those of clonotypes present in all four donors. Genetic and exposure-history diversity was limited by the small donor number. Investigators expected sequencing depth to affect clonotype sharing among donors.

TCRdb's table, derived via immunoSEQ multiplex PCR, lists solely in-frame clones and lacks some. The sample lists a few million clones; about 90% were seen once. There are 16 residues in the CDR3. Germline CDR1 and CDR2: LGHNA and YNFKEQ. Trimming removed 1 base from V and 8 bases from J, with 19 bases in between. Division of CD4+ cells produced a CD45RA+ naive subset and a CD45RA-negative memory subset. The chain links TRBV4-2 to TRBJ2-3, with D possibly TRBD1 on 5 matching bases. The source is a young man in good health. Some clones in this sample may be carry-over from other donors' samples. Sequencing used naive CD4+ T cells from PBMCs. Subset defined: CD45RA+ positively selected. CDR3 amino acids: CASSQATGTSQGTQYF. The CDR3 bases are TGTGCCAGCAGCCAAGCCACGGGTACCTCCCAGGGTACGCAGTATTTT.